This T cell receptor beta chain was obtained from a study of T cell repertoires in cytomegalovirus infection. Study-wide findings and caveats: There were HLA-C-restricted CMV-specific TCR beta clonotypes dominating the ex vivo response.

The CDR3 loop spans 12 amino acids. The germline V and J ends were trimmed by 1 base and 9 bases, with 7 bases remaining between them. CDR1 SGHTA and CDR2 FQGNSA come from the germline V gene. This clonotype was recorded many times. Its specificity is not known. Each CDR3 protein is one row after TCRdb ran MiXCR on the reads. The repertoire holds 150,000 to 200,000 distinct CDR3 sequences, with less than 9.5% as singletons. The TCR comes from a human donor in good health (CMV status not recorded). Some clones in this sample may be carry-over from other donors' samples. This chain connects TRBV7-2 to TRBJ2-1; D gene unclear. The sample consisted of PBMCs. CDR3 sequence: CASSLVSSEQFF. The CDR3 region has the DNA TGTGCCAGCAGCTTAGTCAGTAGTGAGCAGTTCTTC.